This is a list of T cell receptor beta chains from one sample in a study of CD8+CD57+ T cells in acquired aplastic anemia. TCRdb itself ran the reads through MiXCR, one entry per CDR3 protein. This table holds roughly 300,000 distinct CDR3 sequences, roughly three fifths found once. Material for sequencing was sorted CD4+, CD8+, or CD8+CD57+ T cells (not recorded which) from PBMCs. The origin of the receptors is a human donor with severe aplastic anemia or a healthy control (not recorded which). CDR3s include the opening cysteine and the closing phenylalanine or tryptophan. The D gene is left open where the match is weak. For some rows the clone size is stated as once, few or many, or as a class when expanded; others skip it.

NA	NA	TRBJ1-2	TRBV5-1	CASSVQDAANYGYTF	TGCGCCAGCAGCGTACAGGACGCAGCTAACTATGGCTACACCTTC
NA	NA	TRBJ2-5	TRBV6-4	CASSGGATDTQYF	TGTGCCAGCAGTGGGGGGGCCACAGATACGCAGTACTTC
TRBD2	few	TRBJ2-1	TRBV5-1	CASRVAGGTSYNEQFF	TGCGCCAGCAGGGTAGCGGGGGGAACCTCCTACAATGAGCAGTTCTTC
NA	NA	TRBJ2-1	TRBV6-5	CASSGRGPPYNEQFF	TGTGCCAGCAGTGGTAGGGGCCCCCCCTACAATGAGCAGTTCTTC
NA	NA	TRBJ1-5	TRBV15	CATSRVWGEHQPQHF	TGTGCCACCAGCAGAGTTTGGGGTGAACATCAGCCCCAGCATTTT
NA	NA	TRBJ1-6	TRBV7-9	CASSISRGSYNSPLHF	TGTGCCAGCAGCATTAGCAGGGGCTCCTATAATTCACCCCTCCACTTT
TRBD1	NA	TRBJ2-7	TRBV7-8	CASSYLQGEQYF	TGTGCCAGCAGCTACCTACAGGGGGAGCAGTACTTC
TRBD2	NA	TRBJ2-1	TRBV7-9	CASSSQAGGRQFF	TGTGCCAGCAGCTCCCAAGCGGGAGGGCGACAGTTCTTC
NA	NA	TRBJ1-4	TRBV10-3	CAISESREGGLFF	TGTGCCATCAGTGAGTCGCGTGAGGGGGGACTGTTTTTT
NA	NA	TRBJ1-1	TRBV10-3	CAISAKAVGTEAFF	TGTGCCATCAGTGCCAAGGCTGTTGGCACTGAAGCTTTCTTT
NA	NA	TRBJ1-1	TRBV20-1	CSARVGAVGAFF	TGCAGTGCTAGAGTGGGGGCAGTCGGGGCTTTCTTT
NA	few	TRBJ1-6	TRBV7-9	CASRKDSPLHF	TGTGCCAGCAGGAAGGATTCACCCCTCCACTTT
TRBD2	NA	TRBJ2-1	TRBV9	CASSERHSGGGCEQFF	TGTGCCAGTAGCGAACGTCATAGCGGGGGGGGATGTGAGCAGTTCTTC
TRBD2	NA	TRBJ2-5	TRBV24-1	CATSDSGLAGGFETQYF	TGTGCCACCAGTGATTCGGGACTAGCGGGGGGTTTTGAGACCCAGTACTTC
TRBD1	many	TRBJ1-4	TRBV2	CASSEDKGAVEKLFF	TGTGCCAGCAGTGAGGACAAGGGGGCGGTTGAAAAACTGTTTTTT
TRBD1	few	TRBJ1-6	TRBV7-9	CASSLEQGKRSPLHF	TGTGCCAGCAGCTTGGAACAGGGGAAAAGATCACCCCTCCACTTT
TRBD2	NA	TRBJ2-1	TRBV25-1	CASSISGSDNEQFF	TGTGCCAGCTCGATCAGCGGGAGCGACAATGAGCAGTTCTTC
TRBD2	NA	TRBJ2-5	TRBV9	CASSETSGQETQYF	TGTGCCAGCAGCGAGACTAGCGGGCAAGAGACCCAGTACTTC
TRBD1	few	TRBJ1-5	TRBV7-2	CASSFPGQFSNQPQHF	TGTGCCAGCAGCTTCCCGGGACAGTTTAGCAATCAGCCCCAGCATTTT
TRBD1	few	TRBJ1-1	TRBV2	CASSGPTGKDTEAFF	TGTGCCAGCAGTGGACCGACAGGGAAGGACACTGAAGCTTTCTTT
NA	few	TRBJ1-6	TRBV18	CASSPEGGPSYNSPLHF	TGTGCCAGCTCACCGGAAGGGGGTCCATCCTATAATTCACCCCTCCACTTT
TRBD1	NA	TRBJ2-5	TRBV12-3/TRBV12-4	CASSRTQTGGSQYF	TGTGCCAGCAGCAGAACGCAGACAGGGGGCTCCCAGTACTTC
NA	few	TRBJ2-1	TRBV5-6	CASSATRGGPYNEQFF	TGTGCCAGCAGCGCGACTAGAGGAGGGCCCTACAATGAGCAGTTCTTC
NA	NA	TRBJ1-5	TRBV2	CASSETSGNQPQHF	TGTGCCAGCAGTGAAACGTCTGGGAATCAGCCCCAGCATTTT
TRBD2	NA	TRBJ2-2	TRBV15	CATSRSSLAGGTSTGELFF	TGTGCCACCAGCAGGTCCTCGCTAGCGGGAGGTACCAGCACCGGGGAGCTGTTTTTT
NA	once	TRBJ2-2	TRBV29-1	CSVEGGRGNTGELFF	TGCAGCGTTGAAGGAGGCAGGGGAAACACCGGGGAGCTGTTTTTT
TRBD1	few	TRBJ2-5	TRBV15	CATSSGPSTGGMETQYF	TGTGCCACCAGCAGTGGTCCCAGCACAGGGGGCATGGAGACCCAGTACTTC
NA	NA	TRBJ2-5	TRBV7-8	CASSLKGIAVGETQYF	TGTGCCAGCAGCCTCAAAGGGATAGCGGTCGGTGAGACCCAGTACTTC
NA	many	TRBJ1-2	TRBV6-6	CASSQWQGEGYTF	TGTGCCAGCAGCCAGTGGCAGGGCGAGGGCTACACCTTC
TRBD1	NA	TRBJ2-7	TRBV24-1	CATSGQGSEQYF	TGTGCCACCAGTGGACAGGGGTCCGAGCAGTACTTC
TRBD2	NA	TRBJ2-1	TRBV6-4	CASSEASGGNEQFF	TGTGCCAGCAGTGAAGCTAGCGGGGGCAATGAGCAGTTCTTC
NA	NA	TRBJ2-5	TRBV7-9	CASSLVGGGTQYF	TGTGCCAGCAGCTTGGTGGGGGGTGGGACCCAGTACTTC
TRBD2	NA	TRBJ2-1	TRBV18	CASSPTSGGENEQFF	TGTGCCAGCTCACCGACTAGCGGGGGCGAGAATGAGCAGTTCTTC
NA	many	TRBJ2-7	TRBV20-1	CSARGLQGTGAPYEQYF	TGCAGTGCTAGAGGACTTCAGGGTACTGGGGCCCCCTACGAGCAGTACTTC
TRBD1	many	TRBJ1-1	TRBV6-6	CASRDRQGEAFF	TGTGCCAGCAGGGACCGACAGGGTGAAGCTTTCTTT
NA	NA	TRBJ1-5	TRBV27	CASSLKDSGNQPQHF	TGTGCCAGCAGTTTAAAGGACAGTGGCAATCAGCCCCAGCATTTT